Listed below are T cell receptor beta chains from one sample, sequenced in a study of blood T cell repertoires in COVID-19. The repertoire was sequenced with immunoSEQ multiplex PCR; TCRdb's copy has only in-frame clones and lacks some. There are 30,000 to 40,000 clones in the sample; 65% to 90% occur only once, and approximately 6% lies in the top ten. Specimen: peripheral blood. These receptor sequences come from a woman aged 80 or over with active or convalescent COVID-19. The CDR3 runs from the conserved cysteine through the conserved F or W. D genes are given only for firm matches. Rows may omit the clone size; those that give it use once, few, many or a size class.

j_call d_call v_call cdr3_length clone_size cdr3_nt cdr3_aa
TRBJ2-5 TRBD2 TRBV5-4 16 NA TGTGCCAGCAGCTTAGACCCGGGACTAGTTAGAGAGACCCAGTACTTC CASSLDPGLVRETQYF
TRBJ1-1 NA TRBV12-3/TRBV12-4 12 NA TGTGCCAGCAGACCCGACATAGGTGAAGCTTTCTTT CASRPDIGEAFF
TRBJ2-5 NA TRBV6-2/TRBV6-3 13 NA TGTGCCAGCAGTCCCCTCCCTGCGGGGACCCAGTACTTC CASSPLPAGTQYF
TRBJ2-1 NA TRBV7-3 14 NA TGTGCCAGCAGCCCCGAGGGGGATGCCAATGAGCAGTTCTTC CASSPEGDANEQFF
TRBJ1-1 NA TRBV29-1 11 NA TGCAGCGTTGCGCGGGGGCCTGAAGCTTTCTTT CSVARGPEAFF
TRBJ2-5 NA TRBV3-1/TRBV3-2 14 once TGTGCCAGCAGCCATTTAGGGGGAATTGAGACCCAGTACTTC CASSHLGGIETQYF
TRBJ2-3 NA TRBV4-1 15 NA TGCGCCAGCAGCCAAGGACTTGGCGGGACAGATACGCAGTATTTT CASSQGLGGTDTQYF
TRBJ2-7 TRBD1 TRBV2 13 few TGTGCCAGCAAGGGACAGCAAATGTACGAGCAGTACTTC CASKGQQMYEQYF
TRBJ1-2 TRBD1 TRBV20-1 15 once TGCAGTGCTAGTATCCCCCGGACAGGGAACTATGGCTACACCTTC CSASIPRTGNYGYTF
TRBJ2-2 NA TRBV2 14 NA TGTGCCAGCAGTGTTCTCTCGAACACCGGGGAGCTGTTTTTT CASSVLSNTGELFF
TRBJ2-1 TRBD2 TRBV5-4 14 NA TGTGCCAGCAGCTCCGGGGGAGGGCAAAATGAGCAGTTCTTC CASSSGGGQNEQFF
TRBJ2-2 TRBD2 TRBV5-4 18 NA TGTGCCAGCAGCCCGACTAGCGGGAGGGCCGCGAACACCGGGGAGCTGTTTTTT CASSPTSGRAANTGELFF
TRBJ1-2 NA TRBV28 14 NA TGTGCCAGCAGTTTATGGACTTCTAACTATGGCTACACCTTC CASSLWTSNYGYTF
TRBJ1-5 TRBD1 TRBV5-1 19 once TGCGCCAGCAGCTTTGCTCGGACAGGGAGACGGGATAGCAATCAGCCCCAGCATTTT CASSFARTGRRDSNQPQHF
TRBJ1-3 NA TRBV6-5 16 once TGTGCCAGCGGTTCCTCCCACTTAGCCTCTGGAAACACCATATATTTT CASGSSHLASGNTIYF
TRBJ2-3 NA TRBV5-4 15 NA TGTGCCAGCAGCTTGGACTATGGTAGCACAGATACGCAGTATTTT CASSLDYGSTDTQYF
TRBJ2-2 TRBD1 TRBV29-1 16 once TGCAGCGTTGGTTCCGGACAGGGGAGTATCACCGGGGAGCTGTTTTTT CSVGSGQGSITGELFF
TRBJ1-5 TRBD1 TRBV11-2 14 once TGTGCCAGCAGCTTAGAACAGGGGAATCAGCCCCAGCATTTT CASSLEQGNQPQHF
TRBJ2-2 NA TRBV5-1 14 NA TGCGCCAGCAGAGAATGGGCCGGAACCGGGGAGCTGTTTTTT CASREWAGTGELFF
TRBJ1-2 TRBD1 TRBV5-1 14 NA TGCGCCAGCAGCTTGGCCCGGGACAGAGAGGGCTACACCTTC CASSLARDREGYTF
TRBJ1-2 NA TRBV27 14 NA TGTGCCAGCAGTTTAGGGCAGGGATACTATGGCTACACCTTC CASSLGQGYYGYTF
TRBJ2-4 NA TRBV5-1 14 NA TGCGCCAGCAGCGAGACAGTAGCCAAAAACATTCAGTACTTC CASSETVAKNIQYF
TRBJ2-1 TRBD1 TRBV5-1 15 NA TGCGCCAGCAGCTTAACAGGGGGCCAGTACAATGAGCAGTTCTTC CASSLTGGQYNEQFF
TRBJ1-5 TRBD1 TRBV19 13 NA TGTGCCAGTACCGGGCAGGGGGATCAGCCCCAGCATTTT CASTGQGDQPQHF
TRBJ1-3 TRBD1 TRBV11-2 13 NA TGTGCCAGCAGATGGACAGGGGGGTACACCATATATTTT CASRWTGGYTIYF
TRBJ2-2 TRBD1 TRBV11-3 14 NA TGTGCCAGCAGACGGGACAGGGACACCGGGGAGCTGTTTTTT CASRRDRDTGELFF
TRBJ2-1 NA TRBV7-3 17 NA TGTGCCAGCACCGCCCTAGCGCTCCCTAGCTCCTACAATGAGCAGTTCTTC CASTALALPSSYNEQFF
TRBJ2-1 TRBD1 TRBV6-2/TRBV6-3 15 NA TGTGCCAGCAGTACCGACAGGGGGCCGACTACTGAGCAGTTCTTC CASSTDRGPTTEQFF
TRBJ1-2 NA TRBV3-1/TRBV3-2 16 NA TGTGCCAGCAGCCAAGGTATCCGTGAGGGATCCTATGGCTACACCTTC CASSQGIREGSYGYTF
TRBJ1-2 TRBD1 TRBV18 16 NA TGTGCCAGCTCACCACTGGGACAGGAGATGGGCGGTGGCTACACCTTC CASSPLGQEMGGGYTF
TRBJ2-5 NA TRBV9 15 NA TGTGCCAGCAGCGTAGAGGCTAGGTTGGAAGAGACCCAGTACTTC CASSVEARLEETQYF
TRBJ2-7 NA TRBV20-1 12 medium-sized TGCAGTGCTAGTCCCGATGGGCTCGAGCAGTACTTC CSASPDGLEQYF
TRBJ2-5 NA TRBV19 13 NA TGTGCCAGTAGTATGCGGGGAAAGGAGACCCAGTACTTC CASSMRGKETQYF
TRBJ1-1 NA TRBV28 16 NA TGTGCCAGCAGTCCGCCGGGGGGCGGGAGAAACACTGAAGCTTTCTTT CASSPPGGGRNTEAFF
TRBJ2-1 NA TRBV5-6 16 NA TGTGCCAGCAGCTTGGCGGCGGGAAATATTAACAATGAGCAGTTCTTC CASSLAAGNINNEQFF
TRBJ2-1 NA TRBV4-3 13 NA TGCGCCAGCAGCCTGAGGACCGGGACTTTGAGGTTCTTC CASSLRTGTLRFF
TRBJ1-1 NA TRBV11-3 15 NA TGTGCCAGCAGCATACAGGGACCAATGAACACTGAAGCTTTCTTT CASSIQGPMNTEAFF
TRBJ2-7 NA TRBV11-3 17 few TGTGCCAGCAGCTTAGGAGGAGGAATTAAACCAACCTACGAGCAGTACTTC CASSLGGGIKPTYEQYF
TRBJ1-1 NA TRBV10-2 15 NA TGCGCCAGCAGTGAGAAAAGTACAGGCAGCACTGAAGCTTTCTTT CASSEKSTGSTEAFF
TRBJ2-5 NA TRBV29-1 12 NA TGCAGCGTATCTAGGACAGAAGAGACCCAGTACTTC CSVSRTEETQYF
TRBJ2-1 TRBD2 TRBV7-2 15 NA TGTGCCAGCAGCCTACTAGCGGGAGGGCCGGGTGAGCAGTTCTTC CASSLLAGGPGEQFF
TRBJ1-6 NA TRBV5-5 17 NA TGTGCCAGCTCTCCGACCGGGGGGCGGGAAGATCGCTCACCCCTCCACTTT CASSPTGGREDRSPLHF
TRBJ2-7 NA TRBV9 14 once TGTGCCAGCAGCCCTCAGGCGGGCTCCTACGAGCAGTACTTC CASSPQAGSYEQYF
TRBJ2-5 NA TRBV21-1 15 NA TGTGCCAGCAGCAAAGTCGGGGAATCCCAAGAGACCCAGTACTTC CASSKVGESQETQYF
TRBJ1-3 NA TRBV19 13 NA TGTGCCAGTAGTATACAATTTGGAAACACCATATATTTT CASSIQFGNTIYF
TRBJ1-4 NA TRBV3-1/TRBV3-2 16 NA TGTGCCAGCAGCGGGGGCAGGGGAAGGGCAAATGAAAAACTGTTTTTT CASSGGRGRANEKLFF
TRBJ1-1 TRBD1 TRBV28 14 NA TGTGCCAGCAGTTCCGCCTCGACAGGGCAGAGAGCTTTCTTT CASSSASTGQRAFF
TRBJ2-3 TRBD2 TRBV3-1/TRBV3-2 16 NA TGTGCCAGCAGCCGTAGCGGGACCGGGGGCACAGATACGCAGTATTTT CASSRSGTGGTDTQYF
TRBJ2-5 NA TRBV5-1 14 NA TGCGCCAGCAGCTTGACAACAGCTCAAGAGACCCAGTACTTC CASSLTTAQETQYF
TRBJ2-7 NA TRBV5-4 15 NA TGTGCCAGCAGCTTGGGAGGGCAGTCATACTACGAGCAGTACTTC CASSLGGQSYYEQYF
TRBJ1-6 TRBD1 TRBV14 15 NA TGTGCCAGCAGTCTCAGGGACAGCGGATATTCACCCCTCCACTTT CASSLRDSGYSPLHF